This T cell receptor (beta chain) comes out of a study of cytomegalovirus exposure and HLA in healthy donors. Across the whole study: Early on, a data release was issued that held 80 million to 90 million unique TCRs from HLA-typed donors. Study-wide findings and caveats: Presence/absence analyses took donor sequencing depth as roughly uniform. What was likely a sequencing artifact was a cluster of highly shared sequence variants. More clonal expansion characterized HLA-associated TCR beta chains than equally common others in a later analysis.

PCR amplification relied on 60 Vbeta primers (plus 13 Jbeta primers). This table comes from immunoSEQ multiplex PCR, and its TCRdb copy is limited to in-frame clones, with some not included. The data hold 150,000 to 200,000 clones, with approximately 67% observed a single time. This CDR3 spans 14 amino acids. V lost 6 bases to trimming and J lost 5 bases; unmatched junction nucleotides: 8. CDR1 and CDR2 from the germline V gene are SGHDN and FVKESK. This clone came up a few times. Its antigen is undetermined. Sequenced input: PBMCs. V and J are TRBV14 and TRBJ2-7; the match to TRBD2 covers 9 bases. The receptor comes from a man aged 35-49 years in good health and CMV-seronegative. The CDR3 sequence: CASSRAGGTDEQYF. In nucleotides, the CDR3 is TGTGCCAGCAGTAGAGCGGGAGGTACGGACGAGCAGTACTTC.